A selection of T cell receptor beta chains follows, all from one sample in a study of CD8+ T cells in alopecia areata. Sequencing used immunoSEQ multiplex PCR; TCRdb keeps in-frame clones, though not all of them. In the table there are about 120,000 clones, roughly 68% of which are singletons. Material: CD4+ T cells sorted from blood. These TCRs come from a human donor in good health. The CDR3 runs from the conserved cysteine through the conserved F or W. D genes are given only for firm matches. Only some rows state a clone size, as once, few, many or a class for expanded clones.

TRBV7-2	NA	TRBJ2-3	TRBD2	TGTGCCAGCAGCTTGGAAGGAGCGGGGGGCTCTACGCAGTATTTT	CASSLEGAGGSTQYF
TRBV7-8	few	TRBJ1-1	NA	TGTGCCAGCAACCAGCGGGGGTCGAGCACTGAAGCTTTCTTT	CASNQRGSSTEAFF
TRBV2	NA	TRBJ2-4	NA	TGTGCCAGCACCCAGGGTTTCCAAAACATTCAGTACTTC	CASTQGFQNIQYF
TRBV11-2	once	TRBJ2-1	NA	TGTGCCAGCAGCCCCGAGCTGGAGCAGTTCTTC	CASSPELEQFF
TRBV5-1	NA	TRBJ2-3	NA	TGCGCCAGCAGCGTCCCCAGGGATACGCAGTATTTT	CASSVPRDTQYF
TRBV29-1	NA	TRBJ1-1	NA	TGCAGCGTCGGTAATACAGGGAGGGACACTGAAGCTTTCTTT	CSVGNTGRDTEAFF
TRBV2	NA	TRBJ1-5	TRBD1	TGTGCCAGCAGTTCCCGGACAGGGGTCGGGGGTCAGCCCCAGCATTTT	CASSSRTGVGGQPQHF
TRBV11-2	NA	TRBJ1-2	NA	TGTGCCAGCAGCCGAGAACCACAGGGAGACGGCTACACCTTC	CASSREPQGDGYTF
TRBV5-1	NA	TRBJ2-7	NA	TGCGCCAGCAGCTTGGAGGCAGGAAGGGGGAACGAGCAGTACTTC	CASSLEAGRGNEQYF
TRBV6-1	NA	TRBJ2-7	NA	TGTGCCAGCAGTGAAGGCTACGAGCAGTACTTC	CASSEGYEQYF
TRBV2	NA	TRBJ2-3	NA	TGTGCCAGCAGTGAAAATGTCGCAGATACGCAGTATTTT	CASSENVADTQYF
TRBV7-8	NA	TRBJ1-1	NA	TGTGCCAGCAGCCCGGTGAGCACTGAAGCTTTCTTT	CASSPVSTEAFF
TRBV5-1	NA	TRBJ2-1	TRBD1	TGCGCCAGCAGCTTCGTTACAGGGGCCATCAATGAGCAGTTCTTC	CASSFVTGAINEQFF
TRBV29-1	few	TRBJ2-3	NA	TGCAGCGTTGATGGTAAACCAGATACGCAGTATTTT	CSVDGKPDTQYF
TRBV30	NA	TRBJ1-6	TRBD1	TGTGCCTGGAGTGGAACGACAGGGGGCCTATGGAGGAGCTCCTATAATTCACCCCTCCACTTT	CAWSGTTGGLWRSSYNSPLHF
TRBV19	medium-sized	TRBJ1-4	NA	TGTGCCAGTAGTATTGCCGGGGCAGTGGGGACTAATGAAAAACTGTTTTTT	CASSIAGAVGTNEKLFF
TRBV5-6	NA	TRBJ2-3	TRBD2	TGTGCCAGCAGCGGCCAACCGGGACTAGCATCAGATACGCAGTATTTT	CASSGQPGLASDTQYF
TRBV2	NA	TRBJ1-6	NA	TGTGCCAGCGCAGCGGACAAGGGCAATTCACCCCTCCACTTT	CASAADKGNSPLHF
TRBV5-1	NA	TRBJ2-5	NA	TGCGCCAGCAGCCCGAGCGTTGAAGAGACCCAGTACTTC	CASSPSVEETQYF
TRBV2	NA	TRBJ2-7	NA	TGTGCCAGCAGCCGGGATGGGGGTCGAAACGAGCAGTACTTC	CASSRDGGRNEQYF
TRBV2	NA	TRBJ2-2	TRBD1	TGTGCCAGTTCCGGGACAGTGACCGGGGAGCTGTTTTTT	CASSGTVTGELFF
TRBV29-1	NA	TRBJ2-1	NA	TGCAGCGTAACAGGGGCGGGGGTCAATGAGCAGTTCTTC	CSVTGAGVNEQFF
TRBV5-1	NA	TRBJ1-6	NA	TGCGCCAGCAGCTTGGTCGGGGGAAATTCGCCCCTCCACTTT	CASSLVGGNSPLHF
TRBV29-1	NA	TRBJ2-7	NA	TGCAGCGCTGGACAGACCTCCTACGAGCAGTACTTC	CSAGQTSYEQYF
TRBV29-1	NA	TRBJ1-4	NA	TGCAGCGTTGGAGACAGGAACGGAAAACTGTTTTTT	CSVGDRNGKLFF
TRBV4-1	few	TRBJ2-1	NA	TGCGCCAGCAGCCAAACAGGGAGGGGACCCTACAATGAGCAGTTCTTC	CASSQTGRGPYNEQFF
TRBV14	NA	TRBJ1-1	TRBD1	TGTGCCAGCAGCCCGAGACAGGGAGGAACTGAAGCTTTCTTT	CASSPRQGGTEAFF
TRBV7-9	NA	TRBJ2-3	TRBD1	TGTGCCAGCAGCACGCGACAGGGCCACACAGATACGCAGTATTTT	CASSTRQGHTDTQYF